Listed below are T cell receptor beta chains from one sample, sequenced in a study of CD8 T cells in Susac syndrome. TCRdb reanalysed the immunoSEQ multiplex PCR reads using MiXCR and keeps one entry per CDR3 protein. The table lists under 150,000 distinct CDR3 sequences, about 94% of them singletons. Sample: CD4+ T cells from PBMCs. Receptors originate from a human donor with multiple sclerosis. CDR3s include the opening cysteine and the closing phenylalanine or tryptophan. The D gene is left open where the match is weak. Where a row states a size, it is once, few, many or the class of an expanded clone; other rows omit it.

J gene: TRBJ1-1
V gene: TRBV2
clone size: once
D gene: .
CDR3 length: 13
CDR3 protein: CASTGQQNTEAFF
CDR3 DNA: TGTGCCAGCACGGGGCAGCAGAACACTGAAGCTTTCTTT

J gene: TRBJ1-2
V gene: TRBV3-1
clone size: .
D gene: TRBD1
CDR3 length: 14
CDR3 protein: CASSLQGQNYGYTF
CDR3 DNA: TGTGCCAGCAGCCTACAGGGACAGAACTATGGCTACACCTTC

J gene: TRBJ1-2
V gene: TRBV12-3/TRBV12-4
clone size: .
D gene: .
CDR3 length: 12
CDR3 protein: CASSLTLDGYTF
CDR3 DNA: TGTGCCAGCAGTTTGACACTGGATGGCTACACCTTC

J gene: TRBJ1-2
V gene: TRBV2
clone size: once
D gene: TRBD1
CDR3 length: 13
CDR3 protein: CASSGTGGPGYTF
CDR3 DNA: TGTGCCAGCAGTGGGACAGGGGGCCCTGGCTACACCTTC

J gene: TRBJ2-4
V gene: TRBV4-2
clone size: .
D gene: TRBD2
CDR3 length: 11
CDR3 protein: CGLAGGSIQYF
CDR3 DNA: TGTGGACTAGCGGGAGGGAGCATTCAGTACTTC

J gene: TRBJ1-3
V gene: TRBV12-3/TRBV12-4
clone size: .
D gene: .
CDR3 length: 14
CDR3 protein: CASSSQGSGNTIYF
CDR3 DNA: TGTGCCAGCAGTTCCCAGGGATCTGGAAACACCATATATTTT

J gene: TRBJ1-5
V gene: TRBV9
clone size: .
D gene: .
CDR3 length: 14
CDR3 protein: CASSVGGVNQPQHF
CDR3 DNA: TGTGCCAGCAGCGTAGGTGGGGTAAATCAGCCCCAGCATTTT

J gene: TRBJ2-5
V gene: TRBV2
clone size: .
D gene: .
CDR3 length: 13
CDR3 protein: CASSSDYTETQYF
CDR3 DNA: TGTGCCAGCAGCTCGGACTACACAGAGACCCAGTACTTC

J gene: TRBJ2-7
V gene: TRBV6-5
clone size: once
D gene: TRBD2
CDR3 length: 15
CDR3 protein: CASSYSLAGPYEQYF
CDR3 DNA: TGTGCCAGCAGTTACTCACTAGCGGGGCCCTACGAGCAGTACTTC

J gene: TRBJ2-3
V gene: TRBV7-2
clone size: .
D gene: .
CDR3 length: 11
CDR3 protein: CASTQTDTQYF
CDR3 DNA: TGTGCCAGCACCCAAACAGATACGCAGTATTTT

J gene: TRBJ2-7
V gene: TRBV6-5
clone size: once
D gene: .
CDR3 length: 13
CDR3 protein: CASKGVGYYEQYF
CDR3 DNA: TGTGCCAGCAAGGGTGTCGGTTACTACGAGCAGTACTTC

J gene: TRBJ2-3
V gene: TRBV4-1
clone size: .
D gene: .
CDR3 length: 16
CDR3 protein: CASSQGLERTADTQYF
CDR3 DNA: TGCGCCAGCAGCCAAGGGTTAGAACGGACGGCCGATACGCAGTATTTT

J gene: TRBJ2-2
V gene: TRBV29-1
clone size: .
D gene: TRBD2
CDR3 length: 15
CDR3 protein: CSVAGLAGGPGELFF
CDR3 DNA: TGCAGCGTCGCCGGACTAGCGGGAGGACCCGGGGAGCTGTTTTTT

J gene: TRBJ1-1
V gene: TRBV6-1
clone size: .
D gene: .
CDR3 length: 14
CDR3 protein: CASFPRAGNTEAFF
CDR3 DNA: TGTGCCAGCTTTCCACGCGCAGGCAACACTGAAGCTTTCTTT

J gene: TRBJ1-2
V gene: TRBV7-2
clone size: once
D gene: .
CDR3 length: 12
CDR3 protein: CASSFPDRDYTF
CDR3 DNA: TGTGCCAGCAGCTTCCCGGATAGGGACTACACCTTC

J gene: TRBJ2-7
V gene: TRBV28
clone size: .
D gene: .
CDR3 length: 12
CDR3 protein: CASRLQVGEQYF
CDR3 DNA: TGTGCCAGCAGGTTACAGGTTGGGGAGCAGTACTTC

J gene: TRBJ1-1
V gene: TRBV19
clone size: .
D gene: .
CDR3 length: 16
CDR3 protein: CASSIESRGHGTEAFF
CDR3 DNA: TGTGCCAGTAGTATAGAATCTAGAGGGCATGGAACTGAAGCTTTCTTT

J gene: TRBJ2-7
V gene: TRBV29-1
clone size: .
D gene: .
CDR3 length: 11
CDR3 protein: CSVSDSYEQYF
CDR3 DNA: TGCAGCGTTTCGGACAGCTACGAGCAGTACTTC

J gene: TRBJ2-4
V gene: TRBV2
clone size: .
D gene: TRBD1
CDR3 length: 15
CDR3 protein: CASTGTGVAKNIQYF
CDR3 DNA: TGTGCCAGCACGGGGACAGGCGTAGCCAAAAACATTCAGTACTTC

J gene: TRBJ1-3
V gene: TRBV6-1
clone size: .
D gene: .
CDR3 length: 14
CDR3 protein: CASSEGGSGNTIYF
CDR3 DNA: TGTGCCAGCAGTGAAGGCGGTTCTGGAAACACCATATATTTT

J gene: TRBJ1-1
V gene: TRBV3-1
clone size: .
D gene: TRBD1
CDR3 length: 15
CDR3 protein: CASSQEGTGRTEAFF
CDR3 DNA: TGTGCCAGCAGCCAAGAGGGGACAGGGCGGACTGAAGCTTTCTTT

J gene: TRBJ2-3
V gene: TRBV2
clone size: .
D gene: .
CDR3 length: 13
CDR3 protein: CASWGPRTDTQYF
CDR3 DNA: TGTGCCAGCTGGGGCCCACGCACAGATACGCAGTATTTT

J gene: TRBJ2-1
V gene: TRBV7-2
clone size: .
D gene: TRBD2
CDR3 length: 14
CDR3 protein: CASRGGGSSNEQFF
CDR3 DNA: TGTGCCAGCAGGGGTGGCGGGAGTTCCAATGAGCAGTTCTTC

J gene: TRBJ2-3
V gene: TRBV18
clone size: .
D gene: TRBD2
CDR3 length: 16
CDR3 protein: CASSPRTSGITDTQYF
CDR3 DNA: TGTGCCAGCTCACCACGGACTAGCGGGATCACAGATACGCAGTATTTT

J gene: TRBJ2-3
V gene: TRBV24-1
clone size: .
D gene: TRBD1
CDR3 length: 13
CDR3 protein: CATSDVTGATQYF
CDR3 DNA: TGTGCCACCAGTGACGTAACAGGGGCAACGCAGTATTTT